The entry that follows covers one T cell receptor beta chain sequence. As yet, its antigen is unknown. Trimming stripped 1 base from V and 3 bases from J, with 9 bases between. This CDR3 is built from 13 residues. CDR1 and CDR2 (germline): DFQATT, SNEGSKA (reference sequence). The data originate from a study of blood T cells in healthy people across ages. Donors were healthy Caucasian individuals from Russia aged roughly 6 to 90. Peripheral blood, roughly 9.3 milliliters per donor, was collected. Together with a sample-barcoded 5' primer, a J-beta primer mix was included in a second PCR lasting about 6 to 11 cycles. Every cDNA molecule bore a tag from a template-switch adaptor containing 12 random nucleotides. TCRdb re-called the 5' RACE reads with MiXCR, one entry per CDR3 protein. The sample has about 1.5 million distinct CDR3 sequences, approximately 39% seen once; the top ten hold about 4%. Broader study findings: Older individuals had lower TCR beta diversity per million T cells (the decline was roughly linear).

This sequence originates from a woman aged 18-29 years in good health. This chain connects TRBV20-1 to TRBJ2-5; D may be TRBD2 (6 bases). The sequenced sample was blood. The CDR3 here is CSARVGGEETQYF. CDR3 DNA sequence: TGCAGTGCTAGAGTCGGGGGAGAAGAGACCCAGTACTTC.